Below, 30 T cell receptor beta chains from the same sample are listed, as sequenced in a study of post-analysis software for immune sequencing data. Broader study findings: In patients, TRBV5-6, TRBV5-1 and TRBV20-1 belonged to five TRBV segments found more frequently than in controls.

Carried by the TCR beta cDNA libraries were unique molecular identifiers. TCRdb reprocessed the PCR reads via MiXCR and lists one record per CDR3 protein. The sample records roughly 580,000 distinct CDR3 sequences, about 40% being singletons. For these TCRs, the target antigens are not known. Source material: blood. Source of these receptors: a girl aged 5-17 years with multiple sclerosis.

This clonotype came up a few times. The rearrangement links TRBV12-3 or TRBV12-4 to TRBJ2-5; D tentatively fits TRBD1 or TRBD2 (5 bases each). V was cut by 3 bases and J by 3 bases, with 11 bases left in between. The CDR3 sequence is 14 residues long. CDR3 sequence reads: CASSLGDRKETQYF. CDR3 DNA sequence: TGTGCCAGCAGTTTGGGGGATCGGAAAGAGACCCAGTACTTC.

This chain links TRBV20-1 with TRBJ2-4; TRBD2 agrees at 13 bases. Germline values: CDR1 DFQATT, CDR2 SNEGSKA (reference sequence). The CDR3 is 18 amino acids. V was pared by 0 bases and J by 6 bases, with 11 bases of the junction left unmatched. CDR3 sequence: CSARDGGTSGVSRNIQYF. CDR3 sequence (DNA): TGCAGTGCTAGAGATGGGGGGACTAGCGGGGTATCAAGAAACATTCAGTACTTC.

This chain connects TRBV7-9 to TRBJ2-7; D not resolved. Trimming took off 5 bases at V and 2 bases at J, with 25 bases between the two ends. CDR3 length equals 18 residues. The germline CDR1 and CDR2 sequences are SEHNR and FQNEAQ (reference sequence). CDR3 in DNA: TGTGCCAGCAGCCCACAGTCTCCCGACCACCCTTCCCCCTACGAGCAGTACTTC. Protein: CASSPQSPDHPSPYEQYF.

This chain uses TRBV11-2 with TRBJ1-5; 8 bases line up with TRBD1. CDR1 is SGHAT, CDR2 FQNNGV, per germline. V trimming: 2 bases; J trimming: 4 bases; junction bases outside the gene matches: 10. The CDR3 has 17 amino acids. CDR3: CASSLRGGQGGNQPQHF. Here the CDR3 DNA reads TGTGCCAGCAGCTTACGAGGCGGACAGGGCGGTAATCAGCCCCAGCATTTT.

This chain uses TRBV19 with TRBJ2-6; D remains unclear. The germline V and J ends were trimmed by 8 bases and 0 bases, with 14 bases remaining between them. The length of the CDR3 is 16 residues. The germline V gene encodes CDR1 LNHDA and CDR2 SQIVND (reference sequence). In DNA form, the CDR3 reads TGTGCCAGTGAGCCGGGTTGGAGCTCTGGGGCCAACGTCCTGACTTTC. Protein: CASEPGWSSGANVLTF.

The V call is TRBV5-1, the J call TRBJ2-4; 9 bases are a match to TRBD1. Trimming took 2 bases from V and 6 from J; bases not matched to a gene: 3. The CDR3 runs 14 residues. From germline, CDR1 is SGHRS and CDR2 YFSETQ. Written as DNA, the CDR3 is TGCGCCAGCAGCTTCGGGACAGGGCGAAACATTCAGTACTTC. It codes for CASSFGTGRNIQYF.

Turning to this clonotype: The DNA is left out, because the CDR3 cannot be placed on it with certainty; the CDR3 is given as TCRdb lists it. The chain uses TRBV27 and TRBJ1-6; the D call in the table, TRBD1, was not verified against the DNA. A total of 13 residues make up the CDR3, ends included. CDR1 is MNHEY and CDR2 is SMNVEV in the germline V gene (reference sequence). The CDR3 here is CASSFGEGSPLHF.

The genes are TRBV5-1 and TRBJ1-2; 9 bases are a match to TRBD1. Trimming at V came to 7 bases and at J to 6 bases, leaving 10 bases not matched to a gene. The CDR3 runs to 14 residues. CDR1 and CDR2 (germline): SGHRS, YFSETQ. The chain's CDR3 is CASGGGRTGDGYTF. The CDR3, as DNA: TGCGCCAGCGGCGGTGGCAGGACAGGGGATGGCTACACCTTC.

The chain combines TRBV20-1 with TRBJ1-2; D ambiguous. Germline V gene lookup returns CDR1 DFQATT and CDR2 SNEGSKA (reference sequence). CDR3 length: 13 amino acids. V lost 1 base, J lost 3 bases, and 9 bases lay in between. The DNA of the CDR3 is TGCAGTGCTAGAGTCACCCCAGACTATGGCTACACCTTC. This gives the protein CSARVTPDYGYTF.

The chain recombines TRBV11-2 with TRBJ2-7; unclear D gene. The J call may be incorrect, as the DNA end agrees better with TRBJ2-5. Germline V gene sequence: CDR1 SGHAT, CDR2 FQNNGV. CDR3 size: 14 residues. Here the CDR3 reads CASSLGLTGKTQYF. The CDR3 coding sequence is TGTGCCAGCAGCTTAGGTCTAACCGGAAAGACCCAGTACTTC.

This clonotype was found a few times. This chain connects TRBV6-1 to TRBJ1-2, with D unresolved. Germline CDR1 reads MNHNS; CDR2 reads SASEGT. The CDR3 runs 11 residues. Between the trimmed V and J ends, which lost 4 bases and 8 bases, there was a span of 8 bases. CDR3 sequence reads: CASSGGWGYTF. The CDR3 nucleotides are TGTGCCAGCAGTGGGGGATGGGGCTACACCTTC.

The rearrangement joins TRBV3-1 to TRBJ2-5, with a weak D call TRBD2 (6 bases). The DNA end is a closer match to TRBJ2-7, so the J assignment may be wrong. The CDR3 is 13 amino acids. The V gene's germline CDR1 is LGHDT and CDR2 YNNKEL (reference sequence). Here the CDR3 DNA reads TGTGCCAGCAGCCAAGATGGGGGGAGCGAGCAGTACTTC. This sequence encodes CASSQDGGSEQYF.

A few counts support this clonotype. The gene calls are TRBV27 and TRBJ2-3, with D maybe TRBD2 (6 bases). The CDR3 covers 15 residues. V was pared by 5 bases and J by 1 base, with 13 bases between. Per germline, CDR1 MNHEY and CDR2 SMNVEV (reference sequence). The CDR3 DNA reads TGTGCCAGCAGTCCCGCGGGCGGGGGCACAGATACGCAGTATTTT. Translating it yields CASSPAGGGTDTQYF.

This rearrangement joins TRBV12-3 or TRBV12-4 to TRBJ2-7, with D perhaps matching TRBD2 (5 bases). Trimming stripped 5 bases from V and 2 bases from J, with 13 bases between. This CDR3 is built from 14 residues. CDR3 DNA sequence: TGTGCCAGCAGTCACAGCGCCGGGGCCTACGAGCAGTACTTC. This encodes CASSHSAGAYEQYF.

The gene calls are TRBV7-9 and TRBJ2-1, with D uncertain. Per the germline V gene, CDR1 is SEHNR and CDR2 is FQNEAQ (reference sequence). The CDR3 extends over 18 amino acids. V was clipped by 6 bases and J by 5 bases, with 26 bases between them. The CDR3 DNA follows: TGTGCCAGCAGTTTTTTCCGCTATCGCCCTGCATCTCACAATGAGCAGTTCTTC. This encodes CASSFFRYRPASHNEQFF.

This clonotype was found a few times. This chain connects TRBV28 to TRBJ1-2; TRBD1 matches at 7 bases. CDR3 length: 12 residues. V shed 11 bases and J 6 bases; nucleotides not matched to a gene: 9. The V gene's germline CDR1 is MDHEN and CDR2 SYDVKM. The CDR3 DNA sequence: TGTGCCTTGAACGAGGGGGCGGATGGCTACACCTTC. It translates to CALNEGADGYTF.

This chain joins TRBV6-1 and TRBJ2-2; possibly TRBD1 for D (6 bases). Germline CDR1 MNHNS, CDR2 SASEGT. The V end lost 5 bases, the J end lost 0 bases, and 16 bases lay between the germline ends. This CDR3 comprises 17 residues. CDR3 region: CASSSRGWGPNTGELFF. CDR3 sequence (DNA): TGTGCCAGCAGTAGCAGGGGATGGGGCCCGAACACCGGGGAGCTGTTTTTT.

The rearrangement uses TRBV20-1 and TRBJ2-5; D is possibly TRBD1 (5 bases). V was pared by 3 bases and J by 3 bases, with 17 bases between. From germline, CDR1 is DFQATT and CDR2 SNEGSKA (reference sequence). CDR3 length: 15 residues. The DNA for the CDR3 is TGCAGTGCTAGGGGGATGCAGGGTAGGGAAGAGACCCAGTACTTC. It yields the protein CSARGMQGREETQYF.

The chain combines TRBV12-3 or TRBV12-4 with TRBJ2-1; D unresolved. This CDR3 comprises 15 residues. V lost 2 bases to trimming and J lost 0 bases, with 8 bases between them. CDR3 region: CASSLLLNSYNEQFF. In DNA, the CDR3 is TGTGCCAGCAGTTTACTCCTAAACTCCTACAATGAGCAGTTCTTC.

The CDR3 loop reads CASSLIGTYTF. DNA for the CDR3: TGTGCCAGCAGCTTAATCGGGACGTACACCTTC. This sequence joins TRBV7-2 and TRBJ1-2; a possible D gene is TRBD1 (5 bases). The V end was cut by 2 bases, the J end by 11 bases, with 9 bases between. The CDR3 sequence is 11 residues long. Looked up from germline, CDR1 is SGHTA and CDR2 is FQGNSA.

This clonotype was seen more than once but under ten times. This chain joins TRBV7-9 and TRBJ2-5, with a weak D call TRBD1 (5 bases). The CDR3 extends over 15 amino acids. The ends were cut back, 3 bases at V and 2 bases at J, with 13 bases in the middle. Germline-derived CDR1 and CDR2 are SEHNR and FQNEAQ (reference sequence). The CDR3: CASSFLDGQQETQYF. In nucleotides, the CDR3 is TGTGCCAGCAGCTTTCTGGACGGACAACAAGAGACCCAGTACTTC.

V usage is TRBV5-1 and J usage is TRBJ1-4; D perhaps matches TRBD1 (6 bases). From germline, CDR1 is SGHRS and CDR2 YFSETQ. Trimming left V 5 bases short and J 2 bases short, with 10 bases between. The CDR3 runs to 14 residues. The CDR3 protein is CASRRDKTNEKLFF. The CDR3 DNA reads TGCGCCAGCAGACGGGACAAGACTAATGAAAAACTGTTTTTT.

The sample holds a few counts of this clonotype. The chain joins TRBV5-1 to TRBJ2-7, with TRBD1 matching over 7 bases. The trim removed 5 bases at V and 0 bases at J, leaving 8 bases unmatched. CDR1 and CDR2 from the germline V gene are SGHRS and YFSETQ. The CDR3 covers 15 residues. CDR3 residues: CASRADRSSSYEQYF. CDR3 DNA: TGCGCCAGCAGGGCGGACAGGAGTAGCTCCTACGAGCAGTACTTC.

The rearrangement joins TRBV29-1 to TRBJ1-2, with a weak D call TRBD1 (6 bases). The CDR3 has 16 residues. Germline V CDR1 and CDR2: SQVTM, ANQGSEA. The germline V and J ends were trimmed by 1 base and 4 bases, with 19 bases remaining between them. In nucleotides, the CDR3 is TGCAGCGTTGAAGTTCGGGCCGAACGGGACATCTATGGCTACACCTTC. This translates into CSVEVRAERDIYGYTF. Drawing the rest from reference TRBV29-1 and TRBJ1-2, the complete variable domain is SAVISQKPSRDICQRGTSLTIQCQVDSQVTMMFWYRQQPGQSLTLIATANQGSEATYESGFVIDKFPISRPNLTFSTLTVSNMSPEDSSIYLCSVEVRAERDIYGYTFGSGTRLTVV.

The rearrangement joins TRBV10-1 to TRBJ1-5, with unresolved D. The CDR3 spans 17 residues. The V gene lost 1 base and the J gene lost 1 base, with 14 bases spanning the gap. CDR1 and CDR2 from the germline V gene are WNHNN and SYGVQD (reference sequence). Written as DNA, the CDR3 is TGCGCCAGCAGTGAGTTGGGCCCGGGATTGAGCAATCAGCCCCAGCATTTT. This encodes CASSELGPGLSNQPQHF.

The gene calls are TRBV10-3 and TRBJ2-2; 8 bases align to TRBD1. CDR1 is ENHRY, CDR2 SYGVKD, per germline. This CDR3 spans 14 amino acids. J was trimmed by 6 bases and V by 10 bases; bases with no gene match: 10. CDR3 protein: CATTDRAGPGELFF. For the CDR3, the DNA is TGTGCCACCACGGACAGGGCAGGGCCCGGGGAGCTGTTTTTT.

This clonotype was picked up many times. V usage is TRBV27 and J usage is TRBJ2-1; D perhaps matches TRBD1 (6 bases). The V gene lost 4 bases and the J gene lost 4 bases, with 8 bases spanning the gap. The CDR3 length is 13 residues. The V gene's germline CDR1 is MNHEY and CDR2 SMNVEV (reference sequence). In nucleotides, the CDR3 is TGTGCCAGCAGTTGGACAGTTTACAATGAGCAGTTCTTC. Its translation is CASSWTVYNEQFF.

This clonotype was detected a few times. The chain links TRBV5-1 to TRBJ2-1; TRBD1 is a possible D gene (5 bases). CDR1 and CDR2 from the germline V gene are SGHRS and YFSETQ. This CDR3 comprises 15 residues. Trimming shortened V by 1 base and J by 0 bases, and 8 bases separated the two germline ends. CDR3 sequence reads: CASSLYQGSYNEQFF. DNA of the CDR3: TGCGCCAGCAGCTTGTACCAGGGCTCCTACAATGAGCAGTTCTTC.

The chain is built from TRBV13 and TRBJ2-7, with D possibly being TRBD1 (6 bases). The CDR3 sequence is 13 residues long. V was shortened by 5 bases and J by 7 bases, with 15 bases between the two germline ends. From germline, CDR1 is PRHDT and CDR2 FYEKMQ (reference sequence). Here the CDR3 reads CASSRTDRGEQYF. CDR3 in DNA: TGTGCCAGCAGCCGGACAGATCGGGGAGAGCAGTACTTC.

Only a few counts were recorded for this clonotype. The V and J genes are TRBV5-1 and TRBJ1-2; D might be TRBD1 (5 bases). V lost 0 bases, J lost 8 bases, and 14 bases lay in between. Per germline, CDR1 SGHRS and CDR2 YFSETQ. CDR3 length: 14 amino acids. The CDR3: CASSLAGGREGYTF. Here the CDR3 DNA reads TGCGCCAGCAGCTTGGCCGGGGGAAGAGAAGGCTACACCTTC.